A single sample gave rise to the 25 T cell receptor beta chains below, sequenced in a study of blood T cell repertoires in COVID-19. Sequencing used immunoSEQ multiplex PCR; TCRdb keeps in-frame clones, though not all of them. This table has nearly 15,000 clones, around 77% appearing once. The sequenced material came from peripheral blood. Source of these receptors: a human donor in a cohort sampled during active COVID-19.

CDR3 sequence: CATGEDEQFF. The CDR3 DNA is TGTGCCACCGGGGAGGATGAGCAGTTCTTC. The V call is TRBV24-1, the J call TRBJ2-1; the D gene is possibly TRBD2 (6 bases). Trimming cost V 9 bases and J 8 bases, with 7 bases left between them. The CDR3 runs 10 residues. Germline values: CDR1 KGHDR, CDR2 SFDVKD.

This clone was counted between two and nine times. The V and J genes are TRBV9 and TRBJ1-2; no definite D call. Trimming removed 4 bases at V and 8 bases at J, with 21 bases between. The CDR3 runs to 15 residues. Germline V CDR1 and CDR2: SGDLS, YYNGEE. CDR3 in amino acids: CASSPSEGRREGYTF. In DNA, the CDR3 is TGTGCCAGCAGCCCCTCCGAGGGCCGTCGCGAGGGCTACACCTTC.

Notes on this clone: Compared with germline, one end of the junction differs, possibly owing to a read error. The chain employs TRBV15 and TRBJ2-7; a possible D gene is TRBD1 (5 bases). Looked up from germline, CDR1 is LNHNV and CDR2 is YYDKDF (reference sequence). The CDR3 loop spans 11 amino acids. CDR3 sequence: CATSEAKDILF. The CDR3 DNA reads as TGTGCCACCAGCGAGGCGAAGGACATTTTGTTC.

V gene TRBV7-9 combines with J gene TRBJ2-3, with 8 nucleotides matching TRBD1. V lost 5 bases, J lost 6 bases, and 4 bases stayed unmatched. Germline V gives CDR1 SEHNR, CDR2 FQNEAQ (reference sequence). The length of the CDR3 is 13 residues. In DNA form, the CDR3 reads TGTGCCAGCAGCGACGGACAGGGCGATACGCAGTATTTT. It specifies CASSDGQGDTQYF.

This chain connects TRBV11-3 to TRBJ2-5, with D perhaps matching TRBD1 (5 bases). Trimming left V 0 bases short and J 7 bases short, with 15 bases between. The CDR3 loop spans 15 amino acids. CDR1 is SGHNT and CDR2 is YENEEA in the germline V gene. The CDR3 sequence is CASSLDRGYQGTQYF. The CDR3 DNA is TGTGCCAGCAGCTTAGATAGGGGATATCAGGGGACCCAGTACTTC.

This sequence joins TRBV13 and TRBJ1-2; the D gene is possibly TRBD1 (6 bases). V was clipped by 0 bases and J by 4 bases, with 12 bases between them. CDR1 PRHDT and CDR2 FYEKMQ come from the germline V gene (reference sequence). The CDR3 covers 15 residues. The CDR3 here is CASSLGQGNLYGYTF. CDR3 in DNA: TGTGCCAGCAGCTTAGGACAGGGCAACCTCTATGGCTACACCTTC.

The DNA for the CDR3 is TGTGCCAGCAGCTTGCGACAGGGAAGTGAAAAACTGTTTTTT. Its translation: CASSLRQGSEKLFF. The rearrangement uses TRBV5-4 and TRBJ1-4; 7 positions agree with TRBD1. Germline trimming cut 1 base from V and 7 bases from J; bases unmatched to any gene: 4. Germline V gene data show CDR1 as SGHNT and CDR2 as YYREEE (reference sequence). The CDR3 has 14 amino acids.

The rearrangement uses TRBV5-4 and TRBJ2-3; D is perhaps TRBD1 (6 bases). V was cut by 0 bases and J by 0 bases, with 8 bases left in between. The germline V gene encodes CDR1 SGHNT and CDR2 YYREEE (reference sequence). CDR3 length: 15 amino acids. CDR3 amino acids: CASSLDRASTDTQYF. CDR3 bases: TGTGCCAGCAGCTTGGACAGGGCAAGCACAGATACGCAGTATTTT.

This chain connects TRBV18 to TRBJ1-3, with TRBD1 as a possible D gene (5 bases). The germline V and J ends were trimmed by 6 bases and 1 base, with 10 bases remaining between them. The CDR3 length is 14 residues. Germline V gene sequence: CDR1 KGHSH, CDR2 LQKENI. In DNA form, the CDR3 reads TGTGCCAGCTCCCCAGGGCAATCTGGAAACACCATATATTTT. Its protein product is CASSPGQSGNTIYF.

The chain links TRBV11-2 to TRBJ2-3; 7 bases are a match to TRBD2. CDR1 and CDR2 (germline): SGHAT, FQNNGV. CDR3 length: 17 residues. Unmatched junction bases numbered 8, after V lost 0 bases and J lost 2 bases. CDR3 DNA sequence: TGTGCCAGCAGCTTAGAGGCTAGCGGCTTTTCCACAGATACGCAGTATTTT. Protein product: CASSLEASGFSTDTQYF.

This clone was recorded a few times. The genes are TRBV28 and TRBJ2-6; a weak D match, TRBD1 (5 bases). Germline-derived CDR1 and CDR2 are MDHEN and SYDVKM. V was trimmed by 2 bases and J by 4 bases, leaving 9 bases between them. The CDR3 totals 15 residues. The CDR3 loop reads CASSLPGPGANVLTF. CDR3 in DNA: TGTGCCAGCAGTTTACCAGGGCCCGGGGCCAACGTCCTGACTTTC.

V gene TRBV10-3 combines with J gene TRBJ1-2; D may be TRBD1 (6 bases). This CDR3 has 16 residues. The V end was cut by 0 bases, the J end by 3 bases, with 14 bases between. Germline CDR1 ENHRY, CDR2 SYGVKD. CDR3 region: CAISESYQGTDYGYTF. The CDR3 DNA follows: TGTGCCATCAGTGAGTCGTATCAGGGGACGGACTATGGCTACACCTTC.

The rearrangement links TRBV7-2 to TRBJ2-3; TRBD2 matches at 8 bases. V trimming: 0 bases; J trimming: 2 bases; junction bases outside the gene matches: 4. Germline lookup yields CDR1 SGHTA and CDR2 FQGNSA. This CDR3 spans 16 amino acids. The DNA for the CDR3 is TGTGCCAGCAGCTTAGCCACGGGGGGGGCCACAGATACGCAGTATTTT. Translation gives CASSLATGGATDTQYF.

The chain has TRBV18 and TRBJ1-1; D unclear. Germline-derived CDR1 and CDR2 are KGHSH and LQKENI. Trimming left V 3 bases short and J 7 bases short, with 15 bases between. This CDR3 has 14 amino acids. CDR3 DNA sequence: TGTGCCAGCTCACCGCCTCTTGCGCGGGATGAAGCTTTCTTT. Amino acid sequence: CASSPPLARDEAFF.

The chain has TRBV10-1 and TRBJ2-1; 10 bases are shared with TRBD2. With 6 bases clipped from V and 9 bases from J, the junction kept 11 bases outside the gene matches. The germline gives CDR1 WNHNN, CDR2 SYGVQD (reference sequence). This CDR3 is 15 amino acids long. The DNA of the CDR3 is TGCGCCAGCAGCCACCTAGCGGGAGACACTGCTGAGCAGTTCTTC. This codes for CASSHLAGDTAEQFF.

The rearrangement joins TRBV5-1 to TRBJ1-2; no firm D call. Trimming took off 1 base at V and 6 bases at J, with 13 bases between the two ends. Germline CDR1 and CDR2: SGHRS and YFSETQ. The CDR3 is 14 amino acids. Here the CDR3 DNA reads TGCGCCAGCAGCTTGCAGCCGGGTCCGGATGGCTACACCTTC. It specifies CASSLQPGPDGYTF.

The CDR3 DNA sequence: TGCAGCGTTGAAGAACAGGGGACAGATACGCAGTATTTT. It yields the protein CSVEEQGTDTQYF. This chain connects TRBV29-1 to TRBJ2-3, with 7 bases that match TRBD1. Germline loops: CDR1 SQVTM, CDR2 ANQGSEA. V gave up 0 bases and J gave up 3 bases; unmatched junction bases: 0. This CDR3 comprises 13 residues.

V gene TRBV30 combines with J gene TRBJ2-7; unclear D gene. V lost 5 bases to trimming and J lost 1 base, with 6 bases between them. The length of the CDR3 is 11 residues. The germline V gene encodes CDR1 GTSNPN and CDR2 SVGIG (reference sequence). The CDR3 sequence is CAWGLSYEQYF. The CDR3 region has the DNA TGTGCCTGGGGCCTATCCTACGAGCAGTACTTC.

This chain joins TRBV5-4 and TRBJ2-1; D is undetermined. The ends were cut back, 2 bases at V and 0 bases at J, with 9 bases in the middle. The CDR3 is made up of 15 amino acids. Germline V gene sequence: CDR1 SGHNT, CDR2 YYREEE (reference sequence). The CDR3 here is CASSFPTGSYNEQFF. The CDR3 DNA is TGTGCCAGCAGCTTCCCCACCGGCTCCTACAATGAGCAGTTCTTC.

The CDR3 coding sequence is TGTGCCAGCAGTTTATCGGCAGCGATTAATGGCTACACCTTC. It specifies CASSLSAAINGYTF. This rearrangement joins TRBV28 to TRBJ1-2; no reliable D call. Looked up from germline, CDR1 is MDHEN and CDR2 is SYDVKM. Trimming took 1 base from V and 6 from J, leaving 12 bases between them. This CDR3 is 14 amino acids long.

The J gene is TRBJ2-3, the V gene TRBV19, with a possible D match to TRBD1 (5 bases). CDR1 and CDR2 from the germline V gene are LNHDA and SQIVND (reference sequence). The CDR3 length is 15 residues. V gave up 8 bases and J gave up 2 bases, with 17 bases separating them. The DNA for the CDR3 is TGTGCCAGTTCCTTGGGGCAGCAGATCACAGATACGCAGTATTTT. Protein: CASSLGQQITDTQYF.

This clone has just one count. The rearrangement links TRBV19 to TRBJ2-1, with 14 bases identical to TRBD2. The ends lost 5 bases at V and 8 bases at J; junction bases unmatched: 5. The germline V gene encodes CDR1 LNHDA and CDR2 SQIVND (reference sequence). The CDR3 is 15 residues long. CDR3 in DNA: TGTGCCAGTAGTCGGACTAGCGGGAGGAGGGATGAGCAGTTCTTC. Its translation is CASSRTSGRRDEQFF.

This chain uses TRBV6-1 with TRBJ1-1; possibly TRBD1 for D (5 bases). Deletions cut 3 bases from V and 1 base from J, with 12 bases between. CDR3 length: 15 residues. Germline V CDR1 and CDR2: MNHNS, SASEGT. The CDR3 protein is CASSDFSGGNTEAFF. Written as DNA, the CDR3 is TGTGCCAGCAGTGATTTCTCGGGGGGGAACACTGAAGCTTTCTTT.

The CDR3 is CSARGATGLFF. In DNA form, the CDR3 reads TGCAGTGCTAGAGGGGCGACAGGGTTGTTCTTC. This chain links TRBV20-1 with TRBJ2-1; TRBD1 matches 7 bases. Germline V gene data show CDR1 as DFQATT and CDR2 as SNEGSKA (reference sequence). The CDR3 runs 11 residues. With 1 base clipped from V and 15 bases from J, the junction kept 6 bases outside the gene matches.

The chain joins TRBV5-4 to TRBJ2-3; 10 bases are a match to TRBD2. From germline, CDR1 is SGHNT and CDR2 YYREEE (reference sequence). V shed 4 bases, J shed 5 bases, and the junction held 10 bases outside the gene matches. This CDR3 is built from 16 residues. CDR3 amino acids: CASSPTSGPRGDTQYF. The CDR3 nucleotides read TGTGCCAGCAGCCCGACTAGCGGGCCTCGAGGAGATACGCAGTATTTT.